This TCR beta chain was documented in a study of T cell repertoires in cytomegalovirus infection. Background on the study: HLA-C-restricted CMV epitopes, recently identified, and well-studied HLA-B-restricted ones were used by the study. In public TCR beta signatures, there were indications of both CMV infection and matching HLA type.

This clonotype has only a few counts. Its specificity is not known. The V and J ends lost 4 bases and 6 bases respectively, with 10 bases between them. CDR3 size: 13 residues. Germline V lookup: CDR1 MNHEY, CDR2 SVGEGT. Each CDR3 protein is one row after TCRdb ran MiXCR on the reads. The sample contains around 71,000 distinct CDR3 sequences, 20% to 25% of which appear only once. The chain has TRBV6-2 or TRBV6-3 and TRBJ2-1, with a weak D call TRBD1 (6 bases). Specimen: CD8+ T cells from cultured PBMCs, collected from culture after CMV antigen stimulation. This clonotype originated in a human donor in good health (CMV status not recorded). Some clones in this sample may be carry-over from other donors' samples. CDR3 amino acids: CASSFGTPNEQFF. The CDR3 nucleotides are TGTGCCAGCAGTTTCGGGACACCCAATGAGCAGTTCTTC.